A single sample is the source of the 18 T cell receptor beta chains below, sequenced in a study of CD8+CD57+ T cells in acquired aplastic anemia (dated by TCRdb to 2016 to 2019). Sequenced on an Illumina HiSeq 2000. Genomic DNA was used as template for profiling of TCR beta VDJ combinations and CDR3 sequences. TCRdb redid the processing of the public reads, applying fastp at Q25 and MiXCR, and retained in-frame beta chains. Every distinct CDR3 protein forms one entry, paired with its most common genes and DNA. For this sample the table gives around 180,000 distinct CDR3 sequences, of which around half were detected only once. The top ten hold about 1.8% of the sample. Flow cytometry had shown CD8+CD57+ cell expansion in the patients selected for sequencing. The sequenced material came from sorted CD4+, CD8+, or CD8+CD57+ T cells (not recorded which) from PBMCs. Receptor source: a human donor with aplastic anemia.

The J gene is TRBJ1-1, the V gene TRBV7-2; D remains unclear. Trimming shortened V by 2 bases and J by 2 bases, and 12 bases separated the two germline ends. Germline V lookup: CDR1 SGHTA, CDR2 FQGNSA. The CDR3 length is 15 residues. As DNA, the CDR3 is TGTGCCAGCAGCTTAAGTGGTAATCGAAACACTGAAGCTTTCTTT. Protein sequence: CASSLSGNRNTEAFF.

With regard to this clonotype: A much larger clone lies a single base off, so this may be a read error. This chain links TRBV5-4 with TRBJ2-5; tentative D call: TRBD1 (5 bases). There are 15 residues in the CDR3. Germline CDR1 is SGHNT and CDR2 is YYREEE (reference sequence). The DNA of the CDR3 is TGTGCCAGCAGCCAAATTTCAGGGTCCCAAGAGACCCAGCACTTC. It translates to CASSQISGSQETQHF.

This clonotype was detected ten times or more. The chain links TRBV20-1 to TRBJ2-5; TRBD1 is a possible D gene (5 bases). CDR3 length equals 16 residues. The germline V and J ends were trimmed by 0 bases and 2 bases, with 16 bases remaining between them. Germline V gene sequence: CDR1 DFQATT, CDR2 SNEGSKA (reference sequence). CDR3 amino acids: CSARDLRQLLQETQYF. The CDR3 nucleotides are TGCAGTGCTAGAGACCTCAGACAGCTGCTACAAGAGACCCAGTACTTC.

V usage is TRBV10-3 and J usage is TRBJ2-7; TRBD2 aligns across 7 bases. This CDR3 is 14 amino acids long. J was trimmed by 3 bases and V by 4 bases; bases with no gene match: 6. The germline V gene encodes CDR1 ENHRY and CDR2 SYGVKD. The CDR3 is CAISGTGTIYEQYF. The CDR3 region has the DNA TGTGCCATCAGTGGTACCGGGACTATCTACGAGCAGTACTTC.

The chain carries TRBV2 and TRBJ2-7, with TRBD2 as a possible D gene (6 bases). V lost 6 bases and J 2 bases, leaving 17 bases between the germline ends. Per the germline V gene, CDR1 is SNHLY and CDR2 is FYNNEI. The CDR3 sequence is 15 residues long. DNA of the CDR3: TGTGCCAGCAGCGCCGATCGGGGGATAGCCTACGAGCAGTACTTC. This encodes CASSADRGIAYEQYF.

This clonotype has ten or more counts. The genes are TRBV6-5 and TRBJ2-1; possible D gene TRBD2, 6 bases. The CDR3 covers 15 residues. Looked up from germline, CDR1 is MNHEY and CDR2 is SVGAGI. Trimming removed 8 bases at V and 3 bases at J, with 17 bases between. In DNA, the CDR3 is TGTGCCAGCGCGATCACCGGGACTGGCTACAATGAGCAGTTCTTC. Protein product: CASAITGTGYNEQFF.

V and J are TRBV29-1 and TRBJ2-7; perhaps TRBD1 as D (5 bases). Germline V gene data show CDR1 as SQVTM and CDR2 as ANQGSEA. V lost 5 bases and J lost 0, with 11 bases in between. The length of the CDR3 is 13 residues. The CDR3 loop is CSVRQGGSYEQYF. The CDR3 coding sequence is TGCAGCGTTCGGCAGGGCGGCTCCTACGAGCAGTACTTC.

The V and J genes are TRBV10-3 and TRBJ2-1; D unresolved. The V gene lost 8 bases and the J gene lost 3 bases, with 8 bases spanning the gap. The germline V gene encodes CDR1 ENHRY and CDR2 SYGVKD. This CDR3 region has 12 residues. The CDR3 spells CAIGVIYNEQFF. The DNA of the CDR3 is TGTGCCATCGGGGTTATCTACAATGAGCAGTTCTTC.

This clonotype has a count of ten or more. The chain employs TRBV11-1 and TRBJ1-6; no clear D. Deletions cut 1 base from V and 19 bases from J, with 17 bases between. The germline CDR1 and CDR2 sequences are SGHAT and FQDESV (reference sequence). There are 13 residues in the CDR3. CDR3 sequence reads: CASSLGDTGRNHF. For the CDR3, the DNA is TGTGCCAGCAGCTTAGGAGATACCGGGCGGAATCACTTT.

This clonotype appeared a few times. The chain recombines TRBV7-6 with TRBJ2-1; D is unresolved. Germline V lookup: CDR1 SGHVS, CDR2 FNYEAQ. The V end lost 5 bases, the J end lost 3 bases, and 8 bases lay between the germline ends. The CDR3 length is 13 residues. The CDR3, as DNA: TGTGCCAGCAGCCTTGACAACTACAATGAGCAGTTCTTC. This encodes CASSLDNYNEQFF.

The chain links TRBV10-2 to TRBJ1-2, with D perhaps TRBD1 (6 bases). Germline V gives CDR1 WSHSY, CDR2 SAAADI. The ends were cut back, 6 bases at V and 4 bases at J, with 15 bases in the middle. The CDR3 runs 14 residues. The CDR3 loop is CASSITKDSYGYTF. In DNA, the CDR3 is TGCGCCAGCAGCATAACCAAGGACAGCTATGGCTACACCTTC.

The chain is built from TRBV11-1 and TRBJ2-5, with 14 nucleotides matching TRBD2. There are 23 residues in the CDR3. Per germline, CDR1 SGHAT and CDR2 FQDESV (reference sequence). The J segment lost 5 bases and the V segment lost 5 bases, leaving 28 bases of the junction unmatched. In DNA form, the CDR3 reads TGTGCCAGCAGCGCCGGGACAGGGGGCGCGGGACTAGCGGGGGCCCTAGGGCAGGAGACCCAGTACTTC. Translated: CASSAGTGGAGLAGALGQETQYF.

Note on this clonotype: This may come from a read error, since a much larger clone is one base off. This chain uses TRBV13 with TRBJ2-1; 12 nucleotides agree with TRBD2. This CDR3 comprises 15 residues. CDR1 is PRHDT, CDR2 FYEKMQ, per germline (reference sequence). The CDR3 nucleotides read TGTGCCAGCAGCTCTCTAGCGGGGGGGTACAATGATCAGTTCTTC. Protein: CASSSLAGGYNDQFF.

At least ten counts were recorded for this clonotype. CDR3 DNA: TGTGCCACCAGTGACTACAGGGGGATTGAAGCTTTCTTT. It translates to CATSDYRGIEAFF. The chain recombines TRBV24-1 with TRBJ1-1, with TRBD1 matching 8 bases. The V segment lost 4 bases and the J segment 7 bases; nucleotides outside the gene matches: 4. This CDR3 comprises 13 residues. Germline values: CDR1 KGHDR, CDR2 SFDVKD.

The V and J genes are TRBV5-4 and TRBJ2-3, with no clear D. The CDR3 is 14 residues long. Germline V gene sequence: CDR1 SGHNT, CDR2 YYREEE (reference sequence). V was pared by 4 bases and J by 6 bases, with 15 bases between. CDR3 amino acids: CASSPWVGFDTQYF. The CDR3 nucleotides are TGTGCCAGCAGCCCTTGGGTAGGGTTCGATACGCAGTATTTT.

The V gene is TRBV2, the J gene TRBJ1-4; D is perhaps TRBD1 (5 bases). The length of the CDR3 is 15 residues. Germline V gene sequence: CDR1 SNHLY, CDR2 FYNNEI. V was cut by 5 bases and J by 0 bases, with 10 bases left in between. DNA for the CDR3: TGTGCCAGCAGTACGGACATCGCAACTAATGAAAAACTGTTTTTT. The encoded protein is CASSTDIATNEKLFF.

The CDR3 sequence: CASSMPSGSYEQYF. The DNA of the CDR3 is TGTGCCAGTAGTATGCCTAGCGGCTCCTACGAGCAGTACTTC. V and J are TRBV19 and TRBJ2-7, with 7 bases lining up with TRBD2. Germline CDR1 and CDR2: LNHDA and SQIVND (reference sequence). The CDR3 is made up of 14 amino acids. J was trimmed by 0 bases and V by 3 bases; bases with no gene match: 2.

The chain combines TRBV9 with TRBJ2-5; TRBD1 aligns across 8 bases. CDR1 and CDR2 (germline): SGDLS, YYNGEE. The CDR3 sequence is 15 residues long. The trim removed 3 bases at V and 4 bases at J, leaving 8 bases unmatched. CDR3 nucleotides: TGTGCCAGCAGCGCAGGACAGGGAGTATCAGAGACCCAGTACTTC. Translation gives CASSAGQGVSETQYF.